This T cell receptor beta chain was recovered during a study of vaccination effects on CD4 cells after COVID-19 (dated by TCRdb to 2021 to 2024). About the full investigation: Post-vaccine samples across the study were collected a median of 72 days after the second dose, with a range of 14 to 241. SARS-CoV-2 spike-specific CD4+ TCR repertoires were compared before and after mRNA vaccination in COVID-19 convalescent patients and in infection-naive vaccine recipients. A total of 9 to 11 COVID-19 convalescent patients and a few SARS-CoV-2-naive healthy vaccine recipients were included in the full study. Cultures from other donors in the study were sequenced with the Oncomine TCR Beta short-read assay on an Illumina iSeq 100. Broader findings and caveats from the paper: In healthy vaccine recipients, vaccine-induced clones were almost all SARS-CoV-2 mono-reactive, with only 1 of 255 being cross-reactive with common cold coronaviruses. The study was limited by a small number of convalescent patients, and early post-infection timepoints were lacking. Marked clonal contraction was observed in both infection-induced and vaccine-induced clones at late post-vaccination timepoints, consistent with waning T cell responses.

In the ViraFEST assay, PBMC were stimulated with viral peptide pools, and antigen-specific CD4+ T cell clonotypes were then identified by expansion using TCR sequencing. After less than 13 days of culture, CD4+ T cells were isolated with the EasySep CD4+ T cell isolation kit. Participants received two doses of either the BNT162b2 or the mRNA-1273 mRNA SARS-CoV-2 vaccine. Healthy vaccine recipients had no prior SARS-CoV-2 infection, confirmed by negative nucleocapsid antibodies before and after vaccination. Each well held 1.5 million to 2 million PBMC cultured in IMDM containing about 5.5% human AB serum, roughly 10 IU/ml IL-2 and gentamicin, along with approximately 10 ug/ml peptides. On days 3 and 7, half of the culture medium was replaced with fresh IL-2-containing medium. Unless noted otherwise, every peptide stimulation condition was cultured in triplicate wells. Using Ficoll-Paque Plus gradient centrifugation, PBMC were separated from whole blood and then either used fresh or cryopreserved at -140C. Overlapping peptide pools spanned the spike proteins of SARS-CoV-2 and the common cold coronaviruses HCoV-NL63, HCoV-OC43 and HCoV-229E. The QIAamp micro DNA kit was used to extract genomic DNA from the cultured CD4+ T cells.

V and J lose 8 bases and 4 bases, and a span of 14 bases separates them. Inclusive of the bounding cysteine and phenylalanine, the CDR3 is 13 residues long. Only the CDR3 DNA stays, 39 bases, in frame from base 1. Library preparation employed the immunoSEQ multiplex PCR assay. DNA from the cultured and isolated CD4+ T cells underwent TCR beta CDR3 sequencing. As for how the authors treated the data: Non-productive TCR sequences were removed, reads were trimmed to the CDR3 region, and CDR3s of at least 7 amino acids were retained. Antigen-specific clonotypes were identified using the MANAFEST web app by comparison of expansion in peptide wells against reference cultures. For clones to be considered positive, expansion at FDR<0.05 versus reference and all other wells, an odds ratio above 5, and a frequency above 0.1% in two replicate wells were required. A clonotype was defined as cross-reactive if the clonotype was significantly expanded both in SARS-CoV-2 spike wells and in at least one common cold coronavirus spike condition. CDR3 similarity was assessed by Levenshtein distance with the stringdist R package, and unrooted trees were built with ape in R 3.6.1. Sourced from immuneACCESS, this table was stored by TCRdb with only in-frame sequences that have V and J called. A share of the clones is absent; for the studies checked, an unresolved V gene accounts for under half, and the remainder has no known explanation. The DNA was the basis for D and trimming; V, J and clone size are from that table. This sample is represented by 30,000 to 35,000 clones; almost 85% of them were singletons. The biggest ten clones account for 1.5% of the sample.

There are a few counts of this clone. Its recognized antigen is unknown. Base qualities are not provided; no much larger clone lies one nucleotide away. The sequences come from CD4+ T cells from PBMCs cultured with HCoV-NL63 spike peptides, collected after COVID-19 vaccination. This sample's cell subset or site label indicates: HCoV-NL63 spike overlapping peptide pool stimulation. Recombination connected TRBV12-3 or TRBV12-4 to TRBJ1-1; the best D guess is TRBD1, with 5 bases matching. This receptor was identified in a human donor who received a COVID-19 vaccine. Some clones in this sample may be carry-over from other donors' samples. CDR3 region: CASGTRESTEAFF. The nucleotide sequence is given as TGTGCCAGCGGAACCAGGGAGAGCACTGAAGCTTTCTTT.